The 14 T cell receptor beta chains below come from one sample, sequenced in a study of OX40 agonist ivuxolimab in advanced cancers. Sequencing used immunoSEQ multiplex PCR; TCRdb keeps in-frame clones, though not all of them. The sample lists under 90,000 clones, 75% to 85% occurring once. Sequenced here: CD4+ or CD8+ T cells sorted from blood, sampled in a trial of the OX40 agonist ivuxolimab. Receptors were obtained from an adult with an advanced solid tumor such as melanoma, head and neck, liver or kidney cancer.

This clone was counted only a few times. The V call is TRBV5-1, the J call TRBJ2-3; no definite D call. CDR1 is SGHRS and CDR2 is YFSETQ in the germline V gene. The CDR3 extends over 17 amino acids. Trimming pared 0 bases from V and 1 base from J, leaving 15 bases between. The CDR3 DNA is TGCGCCAGCAGCTTGGCCCCGATAGGGCGAGGCACAGATACGCAGTATTTT. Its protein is CASSLAPIGRGTDTQYF.

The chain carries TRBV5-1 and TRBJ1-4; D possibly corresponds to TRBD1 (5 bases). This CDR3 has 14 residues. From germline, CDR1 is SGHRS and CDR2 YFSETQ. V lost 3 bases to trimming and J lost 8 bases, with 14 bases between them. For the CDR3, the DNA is TGCGCCAGCAGCTCTGGCAGGGCGGACGAAAAACTGTTTTTT. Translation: CASSSGRADEKLFF.

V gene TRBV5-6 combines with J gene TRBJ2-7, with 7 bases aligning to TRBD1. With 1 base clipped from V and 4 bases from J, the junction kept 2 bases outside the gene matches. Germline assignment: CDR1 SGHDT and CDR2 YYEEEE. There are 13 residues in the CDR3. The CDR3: CASSLLQGYEQYF. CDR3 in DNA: TGTGCCAGCAGCTTGCTACAGGGGTACGAGCAGTACTTC.

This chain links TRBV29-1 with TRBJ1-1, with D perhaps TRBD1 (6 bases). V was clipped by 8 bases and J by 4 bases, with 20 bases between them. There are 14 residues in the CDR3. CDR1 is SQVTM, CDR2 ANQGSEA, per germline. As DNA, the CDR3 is TGCAGCTTCTGGGGGCAGGTCGGAAGCACTGAAGCTTTCTTT. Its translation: CSFWGQVGSTEAFF.

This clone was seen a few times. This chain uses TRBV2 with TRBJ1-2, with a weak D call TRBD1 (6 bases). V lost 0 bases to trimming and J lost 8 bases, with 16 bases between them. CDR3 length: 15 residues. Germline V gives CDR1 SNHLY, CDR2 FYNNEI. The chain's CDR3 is CASSEAPWAGVGYTF. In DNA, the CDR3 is TGTGCCAGCAGTGAAGCACCGTGGGCAGGGGTCGGCTACACCTTC.

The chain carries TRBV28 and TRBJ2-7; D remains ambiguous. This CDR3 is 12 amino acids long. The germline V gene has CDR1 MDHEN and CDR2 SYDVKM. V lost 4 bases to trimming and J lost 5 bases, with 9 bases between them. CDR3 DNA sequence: TGTGCCAGCAGTTCAAGGATCCACGAGCAGTACTTC. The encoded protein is CASSSRIHEQYF. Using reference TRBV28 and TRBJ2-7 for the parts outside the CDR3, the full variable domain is DVKVTQSSRYLVKRTGEKVFLECVQDMDHENMFWYRQDPGLGLRLIYFSYDVKMKEKGDIPEGYSVSREKKERFSLILESASTNQTSMYLCASSSRIHEQYFGPGTRLTVT.

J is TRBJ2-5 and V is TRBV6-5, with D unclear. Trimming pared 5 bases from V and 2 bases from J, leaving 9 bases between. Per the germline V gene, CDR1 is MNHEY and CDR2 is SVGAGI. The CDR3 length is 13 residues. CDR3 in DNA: TGTGCCAGCAGTCGCAACAGACAAGAGACCCAGTACTTC. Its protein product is CASSRNRQETQYF.

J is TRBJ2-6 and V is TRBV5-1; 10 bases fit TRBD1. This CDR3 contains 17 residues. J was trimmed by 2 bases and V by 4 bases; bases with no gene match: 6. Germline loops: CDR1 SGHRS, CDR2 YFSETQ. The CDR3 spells CASSPGTGAPGANVLTF. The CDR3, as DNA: TGCGCCAGCAGCCCGGGGACAGGGGCCCCTGGGGCCAACGTCCTGACTTTC. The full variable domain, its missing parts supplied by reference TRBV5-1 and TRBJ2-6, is KAGVTQTPRYLIKTRGQQVTLSCSPISGHRSVSWYQQTPGQGLQFLFEYFSETQRNKGNFPGRFSGRQFSNSRSEMNVSTLELGDSALYLCASSPGTGAPGANVLTFGAGSRLTVL.

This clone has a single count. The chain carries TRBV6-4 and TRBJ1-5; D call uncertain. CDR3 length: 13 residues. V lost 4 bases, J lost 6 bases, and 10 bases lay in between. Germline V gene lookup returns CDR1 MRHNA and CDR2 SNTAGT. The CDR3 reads CASSATQSQPQHF. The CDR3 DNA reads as TGTGCCAGCAGTGCGACCCAAAGTCAGCCCCAGCATTTT.

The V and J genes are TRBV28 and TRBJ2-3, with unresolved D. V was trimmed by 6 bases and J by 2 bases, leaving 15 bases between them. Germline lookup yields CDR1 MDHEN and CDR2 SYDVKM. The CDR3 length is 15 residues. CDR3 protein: CASSLAIQHTDTQYF. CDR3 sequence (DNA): TGTGCCAGCAGCCTGGCCATCCAGCACACAGATACGCAGTATTTT.

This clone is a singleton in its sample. The CDR3 DNA reads TGTGCCAGCAGTTTGTCGGCAGGGGAGTTCACTGAAGCTTTCTTT. Translated, it gives CASSLSAGEFTEAFF. The V gene is TRBV28, the J gene TRBJ1-1; TRBD1 might be the D (6 bases). The CDR3 has 15 residues. Germline values: CDR1 MDHEN, CDR2 SYDVKM. V lost 3 bases, J lost 4 bases, and 15 bases lay in between.

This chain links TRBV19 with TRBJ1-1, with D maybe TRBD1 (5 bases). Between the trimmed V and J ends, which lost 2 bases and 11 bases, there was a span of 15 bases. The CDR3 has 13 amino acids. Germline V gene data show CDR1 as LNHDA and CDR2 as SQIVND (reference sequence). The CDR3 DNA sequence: TGTGCCAGTAGTATAACGGGGGACCGGGAGGCTTTCTTT. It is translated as CASSITGDREAFF.

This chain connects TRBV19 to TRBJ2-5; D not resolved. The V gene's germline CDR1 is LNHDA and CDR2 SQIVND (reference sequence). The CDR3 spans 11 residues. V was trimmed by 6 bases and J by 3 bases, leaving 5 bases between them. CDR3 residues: CASSRKETQYF. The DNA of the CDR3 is TGTGCCAGTAGCCGAAAAGAGACCCAGTACTTC.

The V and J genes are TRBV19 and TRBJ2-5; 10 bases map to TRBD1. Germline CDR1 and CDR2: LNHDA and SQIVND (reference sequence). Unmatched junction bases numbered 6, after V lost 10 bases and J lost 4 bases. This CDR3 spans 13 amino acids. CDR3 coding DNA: TGTGCCACGGGGACAGGGGTGCGAGAGACCCAGTACTTC. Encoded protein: CATGTGVRETQYF.